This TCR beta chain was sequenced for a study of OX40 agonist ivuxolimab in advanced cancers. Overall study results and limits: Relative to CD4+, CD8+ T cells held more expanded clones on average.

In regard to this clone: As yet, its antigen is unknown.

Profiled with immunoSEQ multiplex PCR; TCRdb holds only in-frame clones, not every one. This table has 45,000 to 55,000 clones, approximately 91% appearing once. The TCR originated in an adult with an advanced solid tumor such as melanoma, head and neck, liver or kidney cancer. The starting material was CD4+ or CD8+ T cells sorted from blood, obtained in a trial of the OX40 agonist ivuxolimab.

CDR3: CASGPGTGGYEQYF. As DNA, the CDR3 is TGTGCTAGTGGCCCGGGGACAGGGGGCTACGAGCAGTACTTC. This chain connects TRBV12-5 to TRBJ2-7; 11 nucleotides agree with TRBD1. Germline-derived CDR1 and CDR2 are LGHNT and FRNRAP. Trimming cost V 6 bases and J 3 bases; bases outside gene matches: 4. The CDR3 consists of 14 residues.